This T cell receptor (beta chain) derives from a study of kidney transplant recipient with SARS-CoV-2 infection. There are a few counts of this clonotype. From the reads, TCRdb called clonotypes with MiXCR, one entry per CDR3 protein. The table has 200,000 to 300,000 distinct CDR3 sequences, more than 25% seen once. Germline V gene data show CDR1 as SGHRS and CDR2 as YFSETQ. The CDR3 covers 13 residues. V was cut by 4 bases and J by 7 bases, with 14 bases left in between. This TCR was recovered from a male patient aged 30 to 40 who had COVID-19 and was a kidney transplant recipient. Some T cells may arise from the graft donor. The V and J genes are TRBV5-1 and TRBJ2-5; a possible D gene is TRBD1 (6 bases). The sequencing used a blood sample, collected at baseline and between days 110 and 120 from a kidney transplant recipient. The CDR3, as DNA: TGCGCCAGCAGCGTGGCAGGGGAAAGGACCCAGTACTTC. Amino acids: CASSVAGERTQYF.